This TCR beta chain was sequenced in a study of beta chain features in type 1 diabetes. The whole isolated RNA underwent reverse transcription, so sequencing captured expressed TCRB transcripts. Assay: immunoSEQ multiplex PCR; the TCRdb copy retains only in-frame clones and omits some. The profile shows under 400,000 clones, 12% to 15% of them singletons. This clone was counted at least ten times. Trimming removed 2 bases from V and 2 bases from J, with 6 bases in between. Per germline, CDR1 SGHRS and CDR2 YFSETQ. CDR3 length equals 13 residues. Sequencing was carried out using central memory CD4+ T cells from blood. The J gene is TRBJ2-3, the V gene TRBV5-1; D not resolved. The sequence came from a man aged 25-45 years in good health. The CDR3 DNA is TGCGCCAGCAGCTTCAGCAACACAGATACGCAGTATTTT. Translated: CASSFSNTDTQYF.